The 30 T cell receptor beta chains reported below all come from one sample, sequenced in a study of shared clonotypes between healthy human individuals. Naive CD8 cells, CD45RO-negative and positively selected for CCR7, excluded terminally differentiated effector memory CD45RA+ cells. The data were produced by immunoSEQ multiplex PCR, yet TCRdb's version contains in-frame clones alone and is incomplete. The sample shows around 560,000 clones, roughly 95% of them seen only once. The sample comprised naive CD8+ T cells sorted from blood. The receptors shown here come from a woman between 25 and 40 years old in good health.

The V and J genes are TRBV28 and TRBJ2-7; D gene uncertain. Germline V gene data show CDR1 as MDHEN and CDR2 as SYDVKM. The CDR3 loop spans 14 amino acids. V dropped 4 bases and J dropped 6 bases, with 16 bases sitting between them. CDR3 in amino acids: CASSSPKDAFEQYF. The CDR3 DNA follows: TGTGCCAGCAGTTCCCCCAAAGACGCCTTCGAGCAGTACTTC.

J is TRBJ1-1 and V is TRBV19; TRBD1 is a possible D gene (5 bases). Trimming took 2 bases from V and 1 from J, leaving 11 bases between them. This CDR3 is built from 15 residues. The germline CDR1 and CDR2 sequences are LNHDA and SQIVND (reference sequence). The CDR3 loop is CASSIMGGENTEAFF. In DNA, the CDR3 is TGTGCCAGTAGTATAATGGGGGGGGAGAACACTGAAGCTTTCTTT.

V usage is TRBV28 and J usage is TRBJ2-1, with D perhaps TRBD2 (6 bases). Germline V gene lookup returns CDR1 MDHEN and CDR2 SYDVKM. Between the trimmed V and J ends, which lost 6 bases and 8 bases, there was a span of 14 bases. The CDR3 totals 13 residues. In DNA, the CDR3 is TGTGCCAGCAGCCCGCGACTAGGGCATGAGCAGTTCTTC. Translating it yields CASSPRLGHEQFF.

The CDR3 region is CASSLVRTSGRALHNEQFF. The CDR3 bases are TGTGCCAGCAGCTTAGTAAGGACTAGCGGGAGGGCCCTTCACAATGAGCAGTTCTTC. The chain joins TRBV7-8 to TRBJ2-1; TRBD2 matches 15 bases. Germline loops: CDR1 SGHVS, CDR2 FQNEAQ. The ends lost 1 base at V and 5 bases at J; junction bases unmatched: 9. The CDR3 runs 19 residues.

This rearrangement joins TRBV19 to TRBJ2-3, with a possible D match to TRBD2 (6 bases). The CDR3 runs 13 residues. The V and J ends lost 9 bases and 2 bases respectively, with 12 bases between them. Looked up from germline, CDR1 is LNHDA and CDR2 is SQIVND (reference sequence). CDR3 residues: CASREWVTDTQYF. The CDR3 nucleotides are TGTGCCAGCCGGGAGTGGGTCACAGATACGCAGTATTTT.

V usage is TRBV4-2 and J usage is TRBJ2-7; 7 bases agree with TRBD1. The J segment lost 0 bases and the V segment lost 4 bases, leaving 9 bases of the junction unmatched. Per the germline V gene, CDR1 is LGHNA and CDR2 is YNFKEQ. The CDR3 length is 16 residues. CDR3 DNA: TGTGCCAGCAGCCGCACACCGGGACAGACCTCCTACGAGCAGTACTTC. Translating it yields CASSRTPGQTSYEQYF.

The chain recombines TRBV6-1 with TRBJ2-2; TRBD2 aligns across 10 bases. Germline V gene lookup returns CDR1 MNHNS and CDR2 SASEGT. V dropped 0 bases and J dropped 6; count of bases not matched to a gene: 10. The CDR3 covers 18 residues. The CDR3 DNA reads TGTGCCAGCAGTGAAGCGTGGGGGTCTAGCGGGAGTTCCGGGGAGCTGTTTTTT. Translated: CASSEAWGSSGSSGELFF.

This clone turned up a few times. The sample contains more than one DNA sequence encoding this CDR3. This chain connects TRBV19 to TRBJ1-5, with 7 bases aligning to TRBD1. Unmatched junction bases numbered 4, after V lost 3 bases and J lost 5 bases. Germline assignment: CDR1 LNHDA and CDR2 SQIVND (reference sequence). The length of the CDR3 is 14 residues. The CDR3: CASSIGGGYQPQHF. The DNA of the CDR3 is TGTGCCAGTAGTATTGGAGGGGGCTATCAGCCCCAGCATTTT.

The chain recombines TRBV7-9 with TRBJ2-7; TRBD2 agrees at 7 bases. The V and J ends lost 10 bases and 4 bases, in that order; junction bases with no gene match: 7. In germline, CDR1 is SEHNR, CDR2 FQNEAQ (reference sequence). This CDR3 contains 12 residues. This CDR3 reads CAIGEGWYEQYF. The CDR3 region has the DNA TGTGCCATAGGGGAGGGTTGGTACGAGCAGTACTTC.

This chain connects TRBV11-2 to TRBJ2-1; 9 bases are a match to TRBD2. CDR3 size: 17 residues. Germline CDR1 and CDR2: SGHAT and FQNNGV. The V segment lost 0 bases and the J segment 2 bases; nucleotides outside the gene matches: 5. CDR3 nucleotide sequence: TGTGCCAGCAGCTTAGACCAGCGGGAGGTCCCCTACAATGAGCAGTTCTTC. This translates into CASSLDQREVPYNEQFF.

The CDR3 here is CASSFFRGANTEAFF. Written as DNA, the CDR3 is TGTGCCAGCAGCTTCTTTAGGGGAGCGAACACTGAAGCTTTCTTT. This rearrangement joins TRBV11-2 to TRBJ1-1, with D perhaps TRBD1 (5 bases). This CDR3 is built from 15 residues. The germline gives CDR1 SGHAT, CDR2 FQNNGV. V lost 3 bases to trimming and J lost 1 base, with 12 bases between them.

The chain recombines TRBV28 with TRBJ1-5; D perhaps matches TRBD1 (5 bases). Trimming pared 2 bases from V and 0 bases from J, leaving 26 bases between. Per germline, CDR1 MDHEN and CDR2 SYDVKM. The CDR3 totals 21 residues. CDR3 sequence (DNA): TGTGCCAGCAGTTTACCCGACCGTCGGGGGATGGGGTATGGTAGCAATCAGCCCCAGCATTTT. Protein sequence: CASSLPDRRGMGYGSNQPQHF.

The chain links TRBV28 to TRBJ1-3; D gene ambiguous. V lost 5 bases and J 3 bases, leaving 11 bases between the germline ends. Germline V gene lookup returns CDR1 MDHEN and CDR2 SYDVKM. This CDR3 has 14 amino acids. As DNA, the CDR3 is TGTGCCAGCAGTGTCACGGCCTTTGGAAACACCATATATTTT. Protein: CASSVTAFGNTIYF.

This clone was found once. The genes are TRBV28 and TRBJ2-5, with 12 bases aligning to TRBD2. Germline trimming cut 4 bases from V and 4 bases from J; bases unmatched to any gene: 7. CDR3 length equals 16 residues. Looked up from germline, CDR1 is MDHEN and CDR2 is SYDVKM. The CDR3 sequence: CASSSPPSGRGETQYF. CDR3 coding DNA: TGTGCCAGCAGTTCACCGCCTAGCGGGAGGGGAGAGACCCAGTACTTC.

This clone was recorded only once. V gene TRBV6-6 combines with J gene TRBJ2-5; 10 bases fit TRBD1. Germline lookup yields CDR1 MNHNY and CDR2 SVGAGI (reference sequence). The CDR3 is 14 amino acids. With 5 bases clipped from V and 6 bases from J, the junction kept 6 bases outside the gene matches. The CDR3 bases are TGTGCCAGCAGTGCGGACAGGGGGTGGCAGACCCAGTACTTC. Protein sequence: CASSADRGWQTQYF.

The gene calls are TRBV7-7 and TRBJ2-1; 9 bases fit TRBD2. V lost 1 base to trimming and J lost 7 bases; unmatched junction nucleotides: 5. Germline loops: CDR1 SSHAT, CDR2 FNYEAQ (reference sequence). The CDR3 totals 15 residues. CDR3 nucleotides: TGTGCCAGCAGCTTAGGTGCGGGAGGGCGAAATGAGCAGTTCTTC. Its protein is CASSLGAGGRNEQFF.

V gene TRBV28 combines with J gene TRBJ1-1, with 7 bases that match TRBD1. This CDR3 contains 14 residues. V lost 2 bases to trimming and J lost 1 base; unmatched junction nucleotides: 1. CDR1 MDHEN and CDR2 SYDVKM come from the germline V gene. CDR3 region: CASSLQGGNTEAFF. As DNA, the CDR3 is TGTGCCAGCAGTTTACAGGGGGGGAACACTGAAGCTTTCTTT.

This clone was seen once. The genes are TRBV19 and TRBJ2-5; 8 bases match TRBD1. Trimming removed 5 bases from V and 0 bases from J; junction bases left unmatched: 2. Germline assignment: CDR1 LNHDA and CDR2 SQIVND (reference sequence). This CDR3 region has 14 residues. The CDR3 DNA is TGTGCCAGTAGTTCGGGACAGGACCAAGAGACCCAGTACTTC. The encoded protein is CASSSGQDQETQYF.

The J gene is TRBJ2-5, the V gene TRBV11-2; 7 nucleotides align to TRBD1. The V gene end was trimmed by 2 bases and the J gene end by 5 bases; junction bases not matched to a gene: 11. The CDR3 sequence is 16 residues long. Germline V CDR1 and CDR2: SGHAT, FQNNGV. The CDR3 coding sequence is TGTGCCAGCAGCTTATCAAAGGGGGCATTCCAGGAGACCCAGTACTTC. It yields the protein CASSLSKGAFQETQYF. Based on the CDR3 plus reference TRBV11-2 and TRBJ2-5, the full variable domain is EAGVAQSPRYKIIEKRQSVAFWCNPISGHATLYWYQQILGQGPKLLIQFQNNGVVDDSQLPKDRFSAERLKGVDSTLKIQPAKLEDSAVYLCASSLSKGAFQETQYFGPGTRLLVL.

In its sample, this clone was seen a few times. The rearrangement uses TRBV7-8 and TRBJ2-1; no firm D call. The CDR3 contains 11 residues. CDR1 is SGHVS, CDR2 FQNEAQ, per germline. Trimming cost V 5 bases and J 8 bases, with 7 bases left between them. CDR3 sequence: CASSRGDEQFF. CDR3 bases: TGTGCCAGCAGCCGAGGTGATGAGCAGTTCTTC.

The J gene is TRBJ2-1, the V gene TRBV14; D might be TRBD2 (5 bases). Germline lookup yields CDR1 SGHDN and CDR2 FVKESK. The CDR3 runs to 15 residues. Trimming took off 0 bases at V and 8 bases at J, with 14 bases between the two ends. The CDR3 protein is CASSQEPLEGDEQFF. Here the CDR3 DNA reads TGTGCCAGCAGCCAAGAGCCCCTAGAGGGCGATGAGCAGTTCTTC.

In this sample, this clone turned up a few times. This chain connects TRBV2 to TRBJ1-1; no reliable D call. There are 16 residues in the CDR3. V was trimmed by 0 bases and J by 2 bases, leaving 13 bases between them. Per the germline V gene, CDR1 is SNHLY and CDR2 is FYNNEI. CDR3 sequence (DNA): TGTGCCAGCAGTGAAGCGCTCTCACGGGGAAACACTGAAGCTTTCTTT. Amino acids: CASSEALSRGNTEAFF.

The rearrangement links TRBV4-1 to TRBJ1-6, with TRBD1 as a possible D gene (6 bases). The length of the CDR3 is 16 residues. V was shortened by 6 bases and J by 7 bases, with 19 bases between the two germline ends. Per germline, CDR1 MGHRA and CDR2 YSYEKL. Written as DNA, the CDR3 is TGCGCCAGCAGGAAAACAGGGCGGGGTATCAATTCACCCCTCCACTTT. This translates into CASRKTGRGINSPLHF.

The rearrangement uses TRBV28 and TRBJ1-2, with D unresolved. The CDR3 totals 16 residues. Germline loops: CDR1 MDHEN, CDR2 SYDVKM. Trimming pared 5 bases from V and 4 bases from J, leaving 20 bases between. CDR3 in DNA: TGTGCCAGCAGTCCCCCTGATCAATGGAAACGCTATGGCTACACCTTC. Amino acids: CASSPPDQWKRYGYTF.

The chain is built from TRBV5-1 and TRBJ2-7; tentative D call: TRBD2 (6 bases). This CDR3 contains 16 residues. Per germline, CDR1 SGHRS and CDR2 YFSETQ. The germline V and J ends were trimmed by 2 bases and 2 bases, with 17 bases remaining between them. CDR3 sequence: CASSFHGTPIAYEQYF. The CDR3 DNA reads as TGCGCCAGCAGCTTTCATGGGACTCCTATCGCCTACGAGCAGTACTTC.

In regard to this clone: Other DNA variants within this sample encode the same CDR3. The chain has TRBV7-9 and TRBJ2-5; D remains unclear. The better agreement between TRBJ2-7 and the DNA end casts doubt on the J call. Germline V gives CDR1 SEHNR, CDR2 FQNEAQ (reference sequence). The CDR3 runs to 12 residues. In DNA form, the CDR3 reads TGTGCCAGCAGCCCCGGTCCGTACGAGCAGTACTTC. Protein: CASSPGPYEQYF.

The J gene is TRBJ2-7, the V gene TRBV27, with 7 bases identical to TRBD1. The V and J ends lost 6 bases and 2 bases, in that order; junction bases with no gene match: 10. The length of the CDR3 is 15 residues. Germline-derived CDR1 and CDR2 are MNHEY and SMNVEV (reference sequence). The CDR3 DNA is TGTGCCAGCAGCCAGAGCAGGGGGAGCCCCTACGAGCAGTACTTC. Protein product: CASSQSRGSPYEQYF.

J is TRBJ2-7 and V is TRBV4-1; D might be TRBD1 or TRBD2, each matching 5 bases. Per germline, CDR1 MGHRA and CDR2 YSYEKL. Trimming removed 4 bases at V and 2 bases at J, with 18 bases between. This CDR3 region has 16 residues. CDR3 protein: CASSLSGTGVTYEQYF. The CDR3 nucleotides read TGCGCCAGCAGCCTGTCCGGGACGGGCGTAACCTACGAGCAGTACTTC.

The CDR3: CASRQQFGQAQETQYF. DNA for the CDR3: TGTGCCAGCAGACAGCAGTTCGGACAGGCCCAAGAGACCCAGTACTTC. The J gene is TRBJ2-5, the V gene TRBV7-9; 7 bases map to TRBD1. This CDR3 has 16 amino acids. Trimming took 6 bases from V and 1 from J; bases not matched to a gene: 11. The V gene's germline CDR1 is SEHNR and CDR2 FQNEAQ (reference sequence). The variable domain in full, completed from reference TRBV7-9 and TRBJ2-5, reads DTGVSQNPRHKITKRGQNVTFRCDPISEHNRLYWYRQTLGQGPEFLTYFQNEAQLEKSRLLSDRFSAERPKGSFSTLEIQRTEQGDSAMYLCASRQQFGQAQETQYFGPGTRLLVL.

As regards this clone: This sample includes further DNA sequences coding for the same CDR3. The chain combines TRBV27 with TRBJ2-7, with 10 bases lining up with TRBD2. Germline V gene data show CDR1 as MNHEY and CDR2 as SMNVEV (reference sequence). The CDR3 is 13 residues long. Losses at the gene ends were 6 bases for V and 3 bases for J; bases not matched to a gene: 2. The CDR3 region is CASSLAGGYEQYF. CDR3 sequence (DNA): TGTGCCAGCAGCTTAGCGGGAGGCTACGAGCAGTACTTC.